This is a list of T cell receptor beta chains from one sample in a study of post-analysis software for immune sequencing data. One entry per CDR3 protein results from TCRdb running MiXCR on the PCR reads. The sample has 350,000 to 500,000 distinct CDR3 sequences, 35% to 45% seen once. The material sequenced was blood. These receptors were collected from a girl aged 2-10 years with multiple sclerosis. CDR3s leave out the opening cysteine and the closing phenylalanine or tryptophan.

>TRBJ1-5|TRBV6-5
ASSTNRGRYQPQH
>TRBJ2-5|TRBV10-1
ASSPGREETQY
>TRBJ1-1|TRBV4-2
VSRQQGTGTEAF
>TRBJ2-3|TRBV7-8
ASSLGQGKADTQY
>TRBJ2-4|TRBV28
ASSRPGTQNIQY
>TRBJ2-1|TRBV10-3
AYNEQF
>TRBJ2-3|TRBV20-1
SASKTVLITDTQY
>TRBJ2-1|TRBV7-2
ASSPWTSETGYEQF
>TRBJ2-1|TRBV20-1
SARLPRTSGRYNEQF
>TRBJ2-5|TRBV10-3
AITPGTGGHQETQY
>TRBJ2-6|TRBV2
ASSSLKANVLT
>.|TRBV20-1
SASGPIGKNIQY
>TRBJ1-5|TRBV3-1
ASSQAVNQPQH
>TRBJ1-2|TRBV7-9
ASSLVPGEGYT
>.|TRBV10-3
ATSDPSSGGHEQY
>TRBJ1-2|TRBV4-2
ASSQKGAANYGYT
>TRBJ2-1|TRBV4-3
ASSQNPGTVLNEQF
>TRBJ2-7|TRBV5-1
ASSPPNSYEQY
>TRBJ2-3|TRBV7-8
ASSLSLSVDTQY
>TRBJ2-1|TRBV27
ASNLSGNLGYNEQF
>TRBJ2-5|TRBV28
ASSLFVQETQY
>TRBJ2-7|TRBV12-3/TRBV12-4
ASSFLSLTGLTYEQY
>TRBJ1-3|TRBV7-9
ASSLVSRNNSGNTIY
>TRBJ2-1|TRBV5-1
ASSMGGANEQF
>TRBJ2-7|TRBV15
ATSRVTLGSGQY
>TRBJ2-5|TRBV5-8
ASSLGFETQY
>TRBJ1-1|TRBV7-9
ASSTHPSGGPTIEAF
>TRBJ2-7|TRBV28
ASSFGPSYGQY
>TRBJ2-1|TRBV5-1
ASRTSAYNEQF
>TRBJ2-7|TRBV7-9
VSSLAPRGLGYEQY
>TRBJ2-1|TRBV6-5
ASRHLAAPREYEQF
>TRBJ2-3|TRBV20-1
SARDSRLAPDTQY
>TRBJ1-6|TRBV11-1
ASSQDSVGNSPLH
>TRBJ2-7|TRBV6-5
ASSWRERYEQY
>TRBJ1-4|TRBV5-1
ASSRGPDEKLF
>TRBJ2-3|TRBV20-1
SARLADQRQSGETDTQY
>TRBJ2-1|TRBV20-1
SARGLWHPYNEQF
>TRBJ2-7|TRBV29-1
SVETGSSYEQY
>.|TRBV10-3
AVAWVGYEQY
>TRBJ2-7|TRBV6-5
ASSSAGIANEQY
>TRBJ2-4|TRBV29-1
SVEASQNIQY
>TRBJ1-2|TRBV7-6
ASSLWWKAGYT
>TRBJ2-5|TRBV20-1
SARDWRQRQETQY
>TRBJ2-1|TRBV29-1
SVEPTLRGNEQF
>TRBJ2-3|TRBV7-9
ASSLQGTSTDTQY
>TRBJ1-1|TRBV27
ASSQEVRLEAF
>TRBJ1-2|TRBV5-1
ASSKTGEGYGYT
>TRBJ2-5|TRBV27
ASTRLAGQETQY